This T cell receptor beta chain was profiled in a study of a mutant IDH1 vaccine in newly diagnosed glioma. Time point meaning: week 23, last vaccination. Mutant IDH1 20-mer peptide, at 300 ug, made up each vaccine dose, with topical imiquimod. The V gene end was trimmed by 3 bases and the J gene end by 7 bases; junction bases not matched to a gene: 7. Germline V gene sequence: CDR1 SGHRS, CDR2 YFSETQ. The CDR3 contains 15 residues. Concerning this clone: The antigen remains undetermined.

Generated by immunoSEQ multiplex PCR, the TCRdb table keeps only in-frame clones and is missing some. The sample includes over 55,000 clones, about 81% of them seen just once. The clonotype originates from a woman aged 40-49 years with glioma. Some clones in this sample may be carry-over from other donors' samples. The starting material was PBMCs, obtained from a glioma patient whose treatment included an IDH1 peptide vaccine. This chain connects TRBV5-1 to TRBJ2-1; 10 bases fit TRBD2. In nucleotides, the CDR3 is TGCGCCAGCAGCTCTGGGGTGACTAGCGGGAATGAGCAGTTCTTC. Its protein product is CASSSGVTSGNEQFF.